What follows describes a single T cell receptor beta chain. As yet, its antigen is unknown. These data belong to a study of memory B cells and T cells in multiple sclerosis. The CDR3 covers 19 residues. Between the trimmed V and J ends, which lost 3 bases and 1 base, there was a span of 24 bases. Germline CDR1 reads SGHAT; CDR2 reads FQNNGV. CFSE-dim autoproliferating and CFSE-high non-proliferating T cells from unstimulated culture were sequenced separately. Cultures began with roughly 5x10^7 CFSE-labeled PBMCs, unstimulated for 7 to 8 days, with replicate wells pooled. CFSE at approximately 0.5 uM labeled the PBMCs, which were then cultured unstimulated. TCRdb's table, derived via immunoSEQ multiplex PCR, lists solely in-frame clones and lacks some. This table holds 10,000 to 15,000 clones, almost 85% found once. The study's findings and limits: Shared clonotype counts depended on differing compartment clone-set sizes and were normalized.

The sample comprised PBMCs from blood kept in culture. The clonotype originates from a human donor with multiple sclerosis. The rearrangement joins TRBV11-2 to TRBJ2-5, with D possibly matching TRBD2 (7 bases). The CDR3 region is CASSFLPWGGPSIQETQYF. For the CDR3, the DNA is TGTGCCAGCAGCTTTCTTCCCTGGGGGGGGCCATCGATCCAAGAGACCCAGTACTTC.